The 10 T cell receptor beta chains below all came from one sample that was sequenced in a study of blood T cell repertoires in COVID-19. Sequencing used immunoSEQ multiplex PCR; TCRdb keeps in-frame clones, though not all of them. The repertoire has approximately 140,000 clones, almost 85% of them found once; the top ten carry approximately 3.6%. Sequenced: PBMCs or T cells enriched from blood (not recorded which). The source is a woman in her 50s with acute COVID-19.

This clone was observed once. This chain connects TRBV7-3 to TRBJ1-1, with D hard to call. V lost 6 bases and J 1 base, leaving 15 bases between the germline ends. This CDR3 region has 15 residues. Germline V gives CDR1 SGHTA, CDR2 FQGTGA. The CDR3 is CASSLGGSKNTEAFF. CDR3 sequence (DNA): TGTGCCAGCAGTCTCGGAGGCAGCAAGAACACTGAAGCTTTCTTT.

The J gene is TRBJ2-5, the V gene TRBV5-1; the match to TRBD1 covers 10 bases. The V segment lost 4 bases and the J segment 4 bases; nucleotides outside the gene matches: 1. The CDR3 consists of 13 residues. CDR1 and CDR2 from the germline V gene are SGHRS and YFSETQ. CDR3 bases: TGCGCCAGCAGCGGACAGGGGGTAGAGACCCAGTACTTC. Translated: CASSGQGVETQYF.

The rearrangement uses TRBV28 and TRBJ1-6; 9 bases align to TRBD1. Germline-derived CDR1 and CDR2 are MDHEN and SYDVKM. V lost 6 bases, J lost 7 bases, and 7 bases stayed unmatched. This CDR3 region has 15 residues. CDR3 residues: CASSRWDRDNSPLHF. The CDR3 nucleotides are TGTGCCAGCAGCAGGTGGGACAGGGACAATTCACCCCTCCACTTT.

The V and J genes are TRBV7-2 and TRBJ2-7; 7 bases are a match to TRBD2. V was clipped by 5 bases and J by 3 bases; unmatched bases: 4. CDR1 and CDR2 from the germline V gene are SGHTA and FQGNSA. The CDR3 loop spans 13 amino acids. Here the CDR3 reads CASSRTRVYEQYF. CDR3 DNA: TGTGCCAGCAGCCGGACTAGGGTCTACGAGCAGTACTTC.

This clone was counted only a few times. The J gene is TRBJ2-2, the V gene TRBV5-1; a possible D gene is TRBD1 (5 bases). This CDR3 contains 14 residues. The V end was cut by 2 bases, the J end by 5 bases, with 10 bases between. From germline, CDR1 is SGHRS and CDR2 YFSETQ. This CDR3 is CASSFQGVTGELFF. The CDR3 coding sequence is TGCGCCAGCAGCTTCCAGGGTGTAACCGGGGAGCTGTTTTTT.

The chain carries TRBV11-1 and TRBJ2-6; TRBD2 is a possible D gene (6 bases). Germline assignment: CDR1 SGHAT and CDR2 FQDESV (reference sequence). The CDR3 contains 15 residues. V shed 8 bases and J shed 3 bases, with 14 bases lying between them. The CDR3 DNA follows: TGTGCCAGCTCCGGGCGGGGCAGTGGGGCCAACGTCCTGACTTTC. Protein: CASSGRGSGANVLTF. The full variable domain, its missing parts supplied by reference TRBV11-1 and TRBJ2-6, is EAEVAQSPRYKITEKSQAVAFWCDPISGHATLYWYRQILGQGPELLVQFQDESVVDDSQLPKDRFSAERLKGVDSTLKIQPAELGDSAMYLCASSGRGSGANVLTFGAGSRLTVL.

This clone was recorded once. The chain combines TRBV5-1 with TRBJ2-7; TRBD2 aligns across 11 bases. This CDR3 contains 16 residues. In germline, CDR1 is SGHRS, CDR2 YFSETQ. Trimming took 4 bases from V and 0 from J; bases not matched to a gene: 6. CDR3 amino acids: CASSKLTSGSSYEQYF. CDR3 coding DNA: TGCGCCAGCAGCAAACTTACTAGCGGGAGCTCCTACGAGCAGTACTTC.

V gene TRBV27 combines with J gene TRBJ2-2; perhaps TRBD2 as D (5 bases). Germline V gene lookup returns CDR1 MNHEY and CDR2 SMNVEV (reference sequence). The length of the CDR3 is 13 residues. V shed 1 base and J shed 9 bases, with 9 bases lying between them. The CDR3 DNA follows: TGTGCCAGCAGTTTATTAGGACTCCGGGAGCTGTTTTTT. The encoded protein is CASSLLGLRELFF.

The V call is TRBV25-1, the J call TRBJ1-2, with a possible D match to TRBD1 (5 bases). From germline, CDR1 is MGHDK and CDR2 SYGVNS. Trimming pared 3 bases from V and 5 bases from J, leaving 13 bases between. The length of the CDR3 is 14 residues. CDR3 protein: CASSDISRQYGYTF. The CDR3 DNA is TGTGCCAGCAGTGATATCTCCCGACAGTATGGCTACACCTTC.

The chain links TRBV27 to TRBJ2-2, with D uncertain. V lost 5 bases to trimming and J lost 3 bases, with 7 bases between them. The CDR3 is 13 amino acids. In germline, CDR1 is MNHEY, CDR2 SMNVEV (reference sequence). The CDR3 DNA reads as TGTGCCAGCAGTAACAGTCACACCGGGGAGCTGTTTTTT. This translates into CASSNSHTGELFF.